Following are 27 T cell receptor beta chains from one sample sequenced in a study of response to subunit inactivated influenza vaccine (dated by TCRdb to the late 2010s). To prepare the library, RT-PCR was applied. The run used an Illumina HiSeq 2500. Through fastp at Q25 and MiXCR, TCRdb rebuilt clones from the public reads, retaining in-frame beta chains. Rows merge per CDR3 protein into single entries with the most common DNA and genes. The sample table lists 500,000 to 600,000 distinct CDR3 sequences, 12% of them with a count of one. Jointly, the top ten make up about a tenth of the sample. Here the sequenced sample was PBMCs from blood, taken on the day of vaccination. These TCRs come from a man between 45 and 60 years old who received an inactivated influenza vaccine. Donor details come from another sample of the same person, matched by shared clones.

This clonotype was seen a handful of times. CDR3 nucleotide sequence: TGCAGTGCTAGACCACTACGAAGCTCCTACGAGCAGTACTTC. Translated, it gives CSARPLRSSYEQYF. The rearrangement joins TRBV20-1 to TRBJ2-7; D call uncertain. The germline V and J ends were trimmed by 2 bases and 0 bases, with 11 bases remaining between them. The CDR3 length is 14 residues. CDR1 DFQATT and CDR2 SNEGSKA come from the germline V gene (reference sequence).

V is TRBV9 and J is TRBJ2-5; D gene uncertain. This CDR3 comprises 14 residues. Trimming cost V 3 bases and J 4 bases, with 13 bases left between them. The V gene's germline CDR1 is SGDLS and CDR2 YYNGEE. CDR3 region: CASSARIGRETQYF. The CDR3 DNA is TGTGCCAGCAGCGCCCGGATAGGACGAGAGACCCAGTACTTC.

This clonotype was detected ten times or more. One end of the junction fails to match germline, which may point to a read error. V usage is TRBV11-1 and J usage is TRBJ2-5; tentative D call: TRBD1 (6 bases). Germline CDR1 is SGHAT and CDR2 is FQDESV (reference sequence). This CDR3 has 19 residues. CDR3 amino acids: CASSLEGRLRQKGQGTQYF. DNA for the CDR3: TGTGCCAGCAGCTTAGAAGGCAGGCTACGACAAAAGGGACAAGGGACCCAGTACTTC. Filled out from reference TRBV11-1 and TRBJ2-5, the complete variable domain reads EAEVAQSPRYKITEKSQAVAFWCDPISGHATLYWYRQILGQGPELLVQFQDESVVDDSQLPKDRFSAERLKGVDSTLKIQPAELGDSAMYLCASSLEGRLRQKGQGTQYFGPGTRLLVL.

This clonotype was counted between two and nine times. This rearrangement joins TRBV5-1 to TRBJ2-7, with 11 bases aligning to TRBD1. CDR3 length: 15 amino acids. Germline V gives CDR1 SGHRS, CDR2 YFSETQ. V was pared by 4 bases and J by 4 bases, with 7 bases of the junction left unmatched. The CDR3 loop is CASSITGTGGYEQYF. CDR3 nucleotides: TGCGCCAGCAGCATAACCGGGACAGGGGGATACGAGCAGTACTTC.

This clonotype has just a few counts. The chain employs TRBV24-1 and TRBJ1-5, with D possibly being TRBD1 (6 bases). Germline V gene data show CDR1 as KGHDR and CDR2 as SFDVKD. Trimming removed 7 bases at V and 6 bases at J, with 12 bases between. There are 13 residues in the CDR3. The CDR3: CATRQGVGQPQHF. As DNA, the CDR3 is TGTGCCACCAGACAGGGCGTTGGTCAGCCCCAGCATTTT.

The CDR3, as DNA: TGCAGTGCGCAGAGGGGGCAGGCCCAAGAGACCCAGTACTTC. Its protein product is CSAQRGQAQETQYF. This chain links TRBV20-1 with TRBJ2-5; 7 bases match TRBD1. Germline trimming cut 6 bases from V and 1 base from J; bases unmatched to any gene: 8. Germline values: CDR1 DFQATT, CDR2 SNEGSKA (reference sequence). The CDR3 length is 14 residues.

A single count supports this clonotype. The chain couples TRBV5-1 to TRBJ1-6, with 8 nucleotides matching TRBD1. Trimming removed 4 bases from V and 9 bases from J; junction bases left unmatched: 6. The CDR3 loop spans 14 amino acids. The germline V gene has CDR1 SGHRS and CDR2 YFSETQ. CDR3 sequence (DNA): TGCGCCAGCAGCACAGGGGGAGGAACTTCACCCCTCCACTTT. Translated: CASSTGGGTSPLHF.

V usage is TRBV29-1 and J usage is TRBJ2-1; D ambiguous. Germline lookup yields CDR1 SQVTM and CDR2 ANQGSEA. V lost 2 bases to trimming and J lost 1 base, with 6 bases between them. The CDR3 spans 13 residues. CDR3 loop: CSVEPLSYNEQFF. The CDR3 DNA reads as TGCAGCGTTGAACCATTGTCCTACAATGAGCAGTTCTTC.

The chain couples TRBV7-2 to TRBJ2-1, with 15 bases matching TRBD2. The germline V gene encodes CDR1 SGHTA and CDR2 FQGNSA. This CDR3 has 15 amino acids. V dropped 5 bases and J dropped 8; count of bases not matched to a gene: 4. The CDR3 DNA is TGTGCCAGCAGCCGGGGGACTAGCGGGAGGTATGAGCAGTTCTTC. This codes for CASSRGTSGRYEQFF. Together with reference TRBV7-2 and TRBJ2-1, the CDR3 gives the full variable domain: GAGVSQSPSNKVTEKGKDVELRCDPISGHTALYWYRQSLGQGLEFLIYFQGNSAPDKSGLPSDRFSAERTGGSVSTLTIQRTQQEDSAVYLCASSRGTSGRYEQFFGPGTRLTVL.

V is TRBV5-1 and J is TRBJ2-5; tentatively, D is TRBD1 (6 bases). From germline, CDR1 is SGHRS and CDR2 YFSETQ. V was trimmed by 4 bases and J by 2 bases, leaving 9 bases between them. CDR3 size: 13 residues. CDR3 nucleotides: TGCGCCAGCAGCCAACAGGGTCAAGAGACCCAGTACTTC. Amino acids: CASSQQGQETQYF. Supplemented by reference TRBV5-1 and TRBJ2-5, the full variable domain reads KAGVTQTPRYLIKTRGQQVTLSCSPISGHRSVSWYQQTPGQGLQFLFEYFSETQRNKGNFPGRFSGRQFSNSRSEMNVSTLELGDSALYLCASSQQGQETQYFGPGTRLLVL.

The chain employs TRBV20-1 and TRBJ2-3, with 7 bases aligning to TRBD2. This CDR3 region has 19 residues. CDR1 is DFQATT, CDR2 SNEGSKA, per germline (reference sequence). With V trimmed by 2 bases and J by 0 bases, 17 bases remained unmatched. The CDR3 DNA sequence: TGCAGTGCTAGACTACTCCGGGACTATCCCCATCCTAGCACAGATACGCAGTATTTT. Amino acids: CSARLLRDYPHPSTDTQYF.

This clonotype was detected ten times or more. This chain connects TRBV7-2 to TRBJ2-3; D not certain. V dropped 10 bases and J dropped 5 bases, with 16 bases sitting between them. The germline CDR1 and CDR2 sequences are SGHTA and FQGNSA. The CDR3 loop spans 13 amino acids. The CDR3 sequence is CATGYRAEDTQYF. DNA of the CDR3: TGTGCCACAGGTTATCGGGCAGAAGATACGCAGTATTTT. Full variable domain (rest looked up from reference TRBV7-2 and TRBJ2-3): GAGVSQSPSNKVTEKGKDVELRCDPISGHTALYWYRQSLGQGLEFLIYFQGNSAPDKSGLPSDRFSAERTGGSVSTLTIQRTQQEDSAVYLCATGYRAEDTQYFGPGTRLTVL.

This clonotype was seen only a few times. The V call is TRBV12-3 or TRBV12-4, the J call TRBJ2-2; D assignment may be TRBD1 or TRBD2 (6 bases each). This CDR3 has 15 amino acids. Trimming shortened V by 5 bases and J by 4 bases, and 14 bases separated the two germline ends. CDR3 sequence reads: CASSPQGTRTGELFF. CDR3 DNA sequence: TGTGCCAGCAGTCCTCAGGGGACTCGCACCGGGGAGCTGTTTTTT.

This clonotype has a count of ten or more. This rearrangement joins TRBV18 to TRBJ1-2; tentative D call: TRBD1 (5 bases). From germline, CDR1 is KGHSH and CDR2 LQKENI. V lost 2 bases and J 8 bases, leaving 9 bases between the germline ends. CDR3 length: 12 amino acids. In DNA form, the CDR3 reads TGTGCCAGCTCACCAGAAGGGACGGGCTACACCTTC. Translation gives CASSPEGTGYTF.

This clonotype was seen a handful of times. The V gene is TRBV28, the J gene TRBJ1-1, with a possible D match to TRBD1 (6 bases). CDR1 is MDHEN, CDR2 SYDVKM, per germline. This CDR3 contains 12 residues. V lost 5 bases to trimming and J lost 6 bases, with 10 bases between them. The DNA of the CDR3 is TGTGCCAGCAGTAAACAGGGCGCTGAAGCTTTCTTT. This gives the protein CASSKQGAEAFF.

This clonotype occurred a few times. The gene calls are TRBV9 and TRBJ2-1, with D perhaps matching TRBD1 or TRBD2 (5 bases each). The CDR3 consists of 14 residues. Trimming pared 0 bases from V and 12 bases from J, leaving 16 bases between. Per the germline V gene, CDR1 is SGDLS and CDR2 is YYNGEE. CDR3 in DNA: TGTGCCAGCAGCGTAGGGTGGGGACCGGGAATGCAGTTCTTC. Translation: CASSVGWGPGMQFF.

This clonotype was counted between two and nine times. This chain links TRBV6-2 or TRBV6-3 with TRBJ1-5, with D unresolved. CDR3 length: 14 amino acids. Trimming removed 9 bases at V and 1 base at J, with 13 bases between. Germline CDR1 reads MNHEY; CDR2 reads SVGEGT. The CDR3 loop reads CASAETGSNQPQHF. DNA of the CDR3: TGTGCCAGTGCTGAGACTGGAAGCAATCAGCCCCAGCATTTT.

This clonotype turned up a few times. The V call is TRBV5-1, the J call TRBJ2-2, with a weak D call TRBD1 (7 bases). The V and J ends lost 3 bases and 1 base respectively, with 13 bases between them. The CDR3 consists of 16 residues. Germline values: CDR1 SGHRS, CDR2 YFSETQ. CDR3 protein: CASSWGDRVNTGELFF. DNA of the CDR3: TGCGCCAGCAGCTGGGGGGACAGAGTGAACACCGGGGAGCTGTTTTTT.

This clonotype showed up many times. The rearrangement uses TRBV3-1 and TRBJ1-6; D is uncertain. V lost 1 base, J lost 7 bases, and 8 bases lay in between. The CDR3 totals 14 residues. The V gene's germline CDR1 is LGHDT and CDR2 YNNKEL (reference sequence). The CDR3 DNA sequence: TGTGCCAGCAGCCAAGGAGAATGGAATTCACCCCTCCACTTT. This translates into CASSQGEWNSPLHF.

V and J are TRBV12-3 or TRBV12-4 and TRBJ1-5, with D hard to call. V gave up 5 bases and J gave up 7 bases, with 12 bases separating them. CDR3 length: 13 amino acids. The CDR3 DNA reads TGTGCCAGCAGTCTCATAAGGAGCCAGCCCCAGCATTTT. This gives the protein CASSLIRSQPQHF.

The chain uses TRBV7-2 and TRBJ2-7, with D tentatively TRBD2 (5 bases). CDR3 length equals 14 residues. Per germline, CDR1 SGHTA and CDR2 FQGNSA. Trimming removed 5 bases from V and 2 bases from J, with 13 bases in between. CDR3 sequence reads: CASSDKGGTYEQYF. For the CDR3, the DNA is TGTGCCAGCAGCGACAAAGGAGGCACCTACGAGCAGTACTTC.

This clonotype was counted many times. This chain connects TRBV20-1 to TRBJ1-5, with a tentative D call TRBD1 (5 bases). The CDR3 loop spans 14 amino acids. The germline V and J ends were trimmed by 0 bases and 0 bases, with 6 bases remaining between them. Germline CDR1 DFQATT, CDR2 SNEGSKA (reference sequence). The CDR3 DNA is TGCAGTGCTAGAGATGGGGGTAGCAATCAGCCCCAGCATTTT. This sequence encodes CSARDGGSNQPQHF.

This clonotype was seen many times. The chain carries TRBV4-1 and TRBJ2-7, with D perhaps TRBD1 (6 bases). The V end lost 0 bases, the J end lost 2 bases, and 11 bases lay between the germline ends. Germline assignment: CDR1 MGHRA and CDR2 YSYEKL. This CDR3 has 15 residues. CDR3 sequence reads: CASSQDPQGTYEQYF. DNA for the CDR3: TGCGCCAGCAGCCAAGATCCCCAGGGGACCTACGAGCAGTACTTC.

The table lists this clonotype with many counts. The V call is TRBV5-1, the J call TRBJ1-1; D call uncertain. The CDR3 extends over 15 amino acids. The germline V and J ends were trimmed by 0 bases and 5 bases, with 14 bases remaining between them. Germline V gene data show CDR1 as SGHRS and CDR2 as YFSETQ. CDR3 region: CASSLGPGVLTEAFF. The CDR3 coding sequence is TGCGCCAGCAGCTTGGGCCCTGGGGTTTTAACTGAAGCTTTCTTT.

The rearrangement uses TRBV6-1 and TRBJ1-3; D is uncertain. V gave up 6 bases and J gave up 5 bases, with 17 bases separating them. This CDR3 has 15 amino acids. The germline V gene encodes CDR1 MNHNS and CDR2 SASEGT. Written as DNA, the CDR3 is TGTGCCAGCAGCCGAAGGACCACCTCCCGAAACACCATATATTTT. This sequence encodes CASSRRTTSRNTIYF.

This clonotype was seen at least ten times. The gene calls are TRBV12-3 or TRBV12-4 and TRBJ2-7; D uncertain. With 3 bases removed from V and 6 bases from J, the gap between germline ends came to 15 bases. The CDR3 loop spans 14 amino acids. CDR3 DNA: TGTGCCAGCAGTTTTGGTTCCCGGATAGGCGAGCAGTACTTC. This codes for CASSFGSRIGEQYF.

This chain uses TRBV10-3 with TRBJ1-1, with D hard to call. With 5 bases removed from V and 3 bases from J, the gap between germline ends came to 13 bases. This CDR3 is built from 14 residues. Germline V CDR1 and CDR2: ENHRY, SYGVKD. The CDR3 coding sequence is TGTGCCATCAGTAAGGCCCCTTCGGACACTGAAGCTTTCTTT. Translating it yields CAISKAPSDTEAFF.